Listed below are T cell receptor beta chains from one sample, sequenced in a study of CD4 T cells in relation to SARS-CoV-2 and coronaviruses. Clones were sequenced by immunoSEQ multiplex PCR, and TCRdb holds only the in-frame ones, with some missing. This table has tens of thousands of clones, over 75% appearing once. Their target antigens are unknown. Sequenced sample: naive CD4+ T cells from PBMCs, cultured in vitro. Receptor source: an adult with COVID-19. CDR3s include the opening cysteine and the closing phenylalanine or tryptophan.

TRBV28,TRBJ1-5,CASSLGLDRSYQPQHF
TRBV27,TRBJ1-5,CASSLYRAQPQHF
TRBV6-2/TRBV6-3,TRBJ2-7,CASSDRDSIPFEQYF
TRBV28,TRBJ1-5,CASRLPPDRLDQPQHF
TRBV29-1,TRBJ2-3,CSFRSGVNTDTQYF
TRBV5-1,TRBJ1-1,CASRVGQEDTEAFF
TRBV6-2/TRBV6-3,TRBJ2-7,CASSYGRLARALYSYEQYF
TRBV28,TRBJ2-1,CASSLSRDRAPHFSYNEQFF
TRBV7-9,TRBJ2-5,CASSVNRGSLQETQYF
TRBV28,TRBJ1-1,CASSLTGGRVNTEAFF
TRBV21-1,TRBJ2-1,CASCRLALGHHLNEQFF
TRBV19,TRBJ2-4,CASSMRTGGQNIQYF
TRBV13,TRBJ1-1,CASSAKASGTGETEAFF
TRBV3-1/TRBV3-2,TRBJ2-1,CASSHHGTSPYNEQFF
TRBV2,TRBJ2-7,CASSTTSGSYEQYF
TRBV6-5,TRBJ1-4,CASGVRTRSNEKLFF
TRBV2,TRBJ2-7,CASRADPYEQYF
TRBV2,TRBJ2-7,CASSVAGASYEQYF
TRBV3-1/TRBV3-2,TRBJ2-4,CASSQDSNIQYF
TRBV6-5,TRBJ2-7,CASRNRGTGGEQYF
TRBV5-6,TRBJ2-5,CASSLLSGEMRIQYF
TRBV9,TRBJ1-1,CASSVENTEAFF
TRBV30,TRBJ2-7,CAWSRTPGLDSYEQYF
TRBV5-4,TRBJ2-2,CASSLDGTNTGELFF
TRBV7-8,TRBJ1-1,CASSVTQGTSTEAFF
TRBV2,TRBJ2-7,CASSRGPNSGTYEQYF
TRBV14,TRBJ2-3,CASSQADTQYF
TRBV19,TRBJ2-7,CASSTGGLAGVQQYF
TRBV28,TRBJ2-4,CASSSGALAKNIQYF
TRBV12-5,TRBJ2-2,CASGFLADSNTGELFF
TRBV6-6,TRBJ2-2,CASSPQDTGELFF
TRBV25-1,TRBJ1-2,CASSDRTDRRGYTF
TRBV7-9,TRBJ1-1,CASSLVTGTEAFF
TRBV19,TRBJ2-1,CASSIVGQIHNEQFF
TRBV5-6,TRBJ1-2,CASSFYQGVNGYTF
TRBV30,TRBJ2-3,CAWSQGDTQYF
TRBV5-1,TRBJ2-7,CASSLGTGLAAYEQYF
TRBV7-9,TRBJ2-7,CASTQGEITYEQYF
TRBV2,TRBJ1-2,CASEGQTTYGYTF
TRBV6-6,TRBJ1-4,CASSGDEKLFF
TRBV24-1,TRBJ2-5,CATSDFHRGLETQYF
TRBV10-3,TRBJ2-5,CAISDPGEETQYF
TRBV6-2/TRBV6-3,TRBJ2-1,CASSYGRSSYNEQFF
TRBV6-1,TRBJ2-1,CASSEIGRQMAYNEQFF
TRBV9,TRBJ2-2,CASSGRGYGELFF
TRBV11-2,TRBJ2-1,CASRTGPEQFF
TRBV5-4,TRBJ2-3,CASSHYINPGGPLAW
TRBV19,TRBJ2-7,CASSIGQGHYEQYF
TRBV6-2/TRBV6-3,TRBJ2-5,CASSLPERGEETQYF
TRBV5-1,TRBJ2-5,CASSDLGEETQYF
TRBV18,TRBJ2-1,CASSPPGDEQFF
TRBV19,TRBJ2-3,CASSNRLAGGVDTQYF
TRBV18,TRBJ2-1,CASSPPTSSYNEQFF
TRBV7-6,TRBJ2-3,CASIENWQGTQYF
TRBV30,TRBJ2-1,CAGGAGTGYNEQFF
TRBV7-9,TRBJ2-1,CASSLAQGYNEQFF
TRBV7-9,TRBJ1-4,CASSSGSDGYGEKLFF
TRBV7-2,TRBJ2-7,CASSLSRGTPAHEQYF
TRBV14,TRBJ2-7,CASSPLPGTYEQYF
TRBV3-1/TRBV3-2,TRBJ2-4,CASSQVRLAKNIQYF